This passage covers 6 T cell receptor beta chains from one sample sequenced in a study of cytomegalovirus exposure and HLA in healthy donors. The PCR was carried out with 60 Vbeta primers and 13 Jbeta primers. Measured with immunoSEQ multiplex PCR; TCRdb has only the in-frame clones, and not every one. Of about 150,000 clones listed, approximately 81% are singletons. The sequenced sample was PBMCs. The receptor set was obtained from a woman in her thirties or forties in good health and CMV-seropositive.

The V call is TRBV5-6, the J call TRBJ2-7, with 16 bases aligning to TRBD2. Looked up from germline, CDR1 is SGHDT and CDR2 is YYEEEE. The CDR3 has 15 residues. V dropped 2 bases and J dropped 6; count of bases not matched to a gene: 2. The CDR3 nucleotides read TGTGCCAGCAGCTTTGGGACTAGCGGGAGGGCCGAGCAGTACTTC. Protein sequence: CASSFGTSGRAEQYF.

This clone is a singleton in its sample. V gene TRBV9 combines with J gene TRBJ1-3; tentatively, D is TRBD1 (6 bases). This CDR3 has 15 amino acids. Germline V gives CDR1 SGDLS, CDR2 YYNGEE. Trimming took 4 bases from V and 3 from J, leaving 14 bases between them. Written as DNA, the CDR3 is TGTGCCAGCAGCCTTCCCAGGGGCGGTGGAAACACCATATATTTT. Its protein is CASSLPRGGGNTIYF.

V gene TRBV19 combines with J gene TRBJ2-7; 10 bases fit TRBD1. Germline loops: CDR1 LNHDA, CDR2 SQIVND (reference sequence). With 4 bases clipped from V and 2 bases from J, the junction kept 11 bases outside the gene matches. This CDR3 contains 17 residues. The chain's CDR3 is CASSKVTGGLKPYEQYF. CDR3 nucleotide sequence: TGTGCCAGTAGTAAGGTGACAGGGGGCTTAAAACCCTACGAGCAGTACTTC.

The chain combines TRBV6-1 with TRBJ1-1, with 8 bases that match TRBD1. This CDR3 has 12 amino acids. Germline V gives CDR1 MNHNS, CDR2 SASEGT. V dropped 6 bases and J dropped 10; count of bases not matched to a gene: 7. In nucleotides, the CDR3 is TGTGCCAGCAGCGCAAGGGGGACAGGAGCTTTCTTT. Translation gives CASSARGTGAFF.

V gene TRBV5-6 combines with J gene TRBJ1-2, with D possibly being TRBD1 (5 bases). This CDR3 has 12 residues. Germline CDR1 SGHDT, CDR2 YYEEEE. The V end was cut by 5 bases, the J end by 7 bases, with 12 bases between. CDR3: CASSPGGFGYTF. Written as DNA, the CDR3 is TGTGCCAGCAGTCCCGGGGGTTTTGGCTACACCTTC.

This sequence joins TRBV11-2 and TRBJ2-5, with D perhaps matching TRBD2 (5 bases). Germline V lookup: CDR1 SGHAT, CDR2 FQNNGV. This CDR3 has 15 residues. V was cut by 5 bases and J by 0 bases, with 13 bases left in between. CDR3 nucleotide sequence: TGTGCCAGCAGCCTCCCTAGCTGGTACCAAGAGACCCAGTACTTC. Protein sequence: CASSLPSWYQETQYF.